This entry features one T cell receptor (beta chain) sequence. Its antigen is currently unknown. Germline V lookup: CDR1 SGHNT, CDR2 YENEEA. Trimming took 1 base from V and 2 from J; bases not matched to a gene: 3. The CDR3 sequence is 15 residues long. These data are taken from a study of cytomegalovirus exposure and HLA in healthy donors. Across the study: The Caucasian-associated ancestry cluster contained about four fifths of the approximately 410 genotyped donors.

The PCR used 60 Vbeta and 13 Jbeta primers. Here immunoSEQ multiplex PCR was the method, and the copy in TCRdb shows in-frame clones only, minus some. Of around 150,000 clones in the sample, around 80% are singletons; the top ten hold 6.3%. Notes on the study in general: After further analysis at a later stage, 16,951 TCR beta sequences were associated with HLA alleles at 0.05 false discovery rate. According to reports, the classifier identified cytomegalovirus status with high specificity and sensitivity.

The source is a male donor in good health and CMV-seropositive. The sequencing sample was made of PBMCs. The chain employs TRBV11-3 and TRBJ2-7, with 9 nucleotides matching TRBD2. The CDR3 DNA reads TGTGCCAGCAGCTTAGGCGCGGGAGGGGCCTACGAGCAGTACTTC. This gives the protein CASSLGAGGAYEQYF.